The present entry profiles one T cell receptor beta chain with its context. Antigen: not known. The sample originates from a study of cytomegalovirus exposure and HLA in healthy donors. Overall study results and limits: A later analysis linked a missense DCLRE1C variant to TCR beta V- and J-gene trimming. Confirmation in vitro established that three CMV-associated chains were specific for CMV antigens.

In the PCR, 60 Vbeta and 13 Jbeta primers were used. Sequenced by immunoSEQ multiplex PCR; TCRdb stores in-frame clones only, minus some. Of fewer than 200,000 clones in the sample, roughly 87% were seen once. Germline V gives CDR1 SGHTA, CDR2 FQGNSA. The germline V and J ends were trimmed by 2 bases and 1 base, with 6 bases remaining between them. The length of the CDR3 is 15 residues. The chain links TRBV7-2 to TRBJ1-6; no clear D gene. The clonotype originates from a man aged 45 to 65 in good health and CMV-seronegative. Sequencing used PBMCs. The CDR3 DNA reads as TGTGCCAGCAGCTTAACACAGTCCTATAATTCACCCCTCCACTTT. Amino acid sequence: CASSLTQSYNSPLHF.